This is a list of T cell receptor beta chains from one sample in a study of PD-1 blockade in mismatch repair-deficient tumors. Clones were sequenced by immunoSEQ multiplex PCR, and TCRdb holds only the in-frame ones, with some missing. Of 40,000 to 65,000 clones in the sample, about 84% were seen once. Here the sequenced sample was peripheral blood, taken roughly 21 weeks after starting pembrolizumab. Every receptor here comes from an adult with mismatch repair-deficient cancer. CDR3s include the opening cysteine and the closing phenylalanine or tryptophan. The order of the fields is clone size, J gene, V gene, D gene, CDR3 protein, CDR3 DNA. A D gene is named only where the DNA matches it firmly. Clone size is shown for a subset of rows, as once, few, many or a class of expanded clone.

clone_size: NA; j_call: TRBJ1-5; v_call: TRBV5-5; d_call: NA; cdr3_aa: CASSSRWRGTGQPQHF; cdr3_nt: TGTGCCAGCAGCTCGCGGTGGAGGGGAACGGGTCAGCCCCAGCATTTT
clone_size: once; j_call: TRBJ2-7; v_call: TRBV6-1; d_call: TRBD1; cdr3_aa: CASSGSRGRHEQYF; cdr3_nt: TGTGCCAGCAGTGGTTCTAGGGGGCGCCACGAGCAGTACTTC
clone_size: NA; j_call: TRBJ2-7; v_call: TRBV6-1; d_call: TRBD2; cdr3_aa: CASSEIAGSYEQYF; cdr3_nt: TGTGCCAGCAGTGAGATAGCGGGATCCTACGAGCAGTACTTC
clone_size: NA; j_call: TRBJ2-5; v_call: TRBV7-9; d_call: TRBD2; cdr3_aa: CASSLVELALWETQYF; cdr3_nt: TGTGCCAGCAGCTTAGTAGAACTAGCGCTTTGGGAGACCCAGTACTTC
clone_size: NA; j_call: TRBJ2-3; v_call: TRBV19; d_call: TRBD2; cdr3_aa: CASSIGTSGTGRDTQYF; cdr3_nt: TGTGCCAGTAGTATCGGGACTAGCGGAACGGGGAGAGATACGCAGTATTTT
clone_size: NA; j_call: TRBJ2-3; v_call: TRBV5-6; d_call: TRBD2; cdr3_aa: CASSSLAGALDTQYF; cdr3_nt: TGTGCCAGCAGCTCGTTAGCGGGAGCGCTGGATACGCAGTATTTT
clone_size: NA; j_call: TRBJ2-7; v_call: TRBV5-5; d_call: NA; cdr3_aa: CASSLNLAIEQYF; cdr3_nt: TGTGCCAGCAGCCTAAACTTAGCAATCGAGCAGTACTTC
clone_size: NA; j_call: TRBJ2-7; v_call: TRBV6-6; d_call: TRBD1; cdr3_aa: CASRRTGFAYEQYF; cdr3_nt: TGTGCCAGCAGAAGGACAGGTTTCGCCTACGAGCAGTACTTC
clone_size: NA; j_call: TRBJ2-1; v_call: TRBV27; d_call: NA; cdr3_aa: CASSLLGVGEQFF; cdr3_nt: TGTGCCAGCAGTTTACTAGGGGTCGGTGAGCAGTTCTTC
clone_size: once; j_call: TRBJ2-1; v_call: TRBV7-6; d_call: TRBD2; cdr3_aa: CASSFLAADYNEQFF; cdr3_nt: TGTGCCAGCAGCTTTCTAGCGGCAGATTACAATGAGCAGTTCTTC
clone_size: NA; j_call: TRBJ2-5; v_call: TRBV5-3; d_call: NA; cdr3_aa: CARSLCFGVQETQYF; cdr3_nt: TGTGCCAGAAGCTTGTGTTTCGGGGTCCAAGAGACCCAGTACTTC
clone_size: NA; j_call: TRBJ2-3; v_call: TRBV11-2; d_call: NA; cdr3_aa: CASSSTTRTPDTQYF; cdr3_nt: TGTGCCAGCAGCTCGACGACTAGGACCCCAGATACGCAGTATTTT
clone_size: NA; j_call: TRBJ1-4; v_call: TRBV19; d_call: TRBD1; cdr3_aa: CASSAGGFNEKLFF; cdr3_nt: TGTGCCAGTAGTGCAGGGGGCTTTAATGAAAAACTGTTTTTT
clone_size: NA; j_call: TRBJ1-2; v_call: TRBV11-2; d_call: NA; cdr3_aa: CASSPPGTGNYGYTF; cdr3_nt: TGTGCCAGCAGCCCACCCGGGACGGGAAACTATGGCTACACCTTC
clone_size: NA; j_call: TRBJ1-2; v_call: TRBV28; d_call: TRBD1; cdr3_aa: CASHVTGEGGYTF; cdr3_nt: TGTGCCAGCCACGTAACAGGGGAAGGTGGCTACACCTTC
clone_size: NA; j_call: TRBJ2-3; v_call: TRBV30; d_call: NA; cdr3_aa: CAWSFGGTGTDTQYF; cdr3_nt: TGTGCCTGGAGTTTTGGCGGGACCGGCACAGATACGCAGTATTTT
clone_size: NA; j_call: TRBJ1-3; v_call: TRBV30; d_call: NA; cdr3_aa: CAWSSVEGLGNTIYF; cdr3_nt: TGTGCCTGGAGTTCGGTAGAGGGGCTGGGAAACACCATATATTTT
clone_size: NA; j_call: TRBJ2-7; v_call: TRBV27; d_call: NA; cdr3_aa: CASSLSGAAYEQYF; cdr3_nt: TGTGCCAGCAGTTTATCCGGGGCTGCCTACGAGCAGTACTTC
clone_size: NA; j_call: TRBJ1-1; v_call: TRBV19; d_call: NA; cdr3_aa: CASSDTEAFF; cdr3_nt: TGTGCCAGTAGTGACACTGAAGCTTTCTTT
clone_size: NA; j_call: TRBJ1-5; v_call: TRBV10-3; d_call: NA; cdr3_aa: CAMGDPNQPQHF; cdr3_nt: TGTGCCATGGGGGACCCGAATCAGCCCCAGCATTTT
clone_size: few; j_call: TRBJ2-7; v_call: TRBV4-2; d_call: TRBD1; cdr3_aa: CASSQDGDSRYF; cdr3_nt: TGTGCCAGCAGCCAAGATGGGGACAGTAGGTACTTC
clone_size: NA; j_call: TRBJ1-2; v_call: TRBV19; d_call: NA; cdr3_aa: CASTPPLTRPANYGYTF; cdr3_nt: TGTGCCAGTACTCCTCCCTTAACAAGGCCAGCTAACTATGGCTACACCTTC
clone_size: NA; j_call: TRBJ1-2; v_call: TRBV28; d_call: NA; cdr3_aa: CASSVGSGEHYGYTF; cdr3_nt: TGTGCCAGCAGTGTTGGGTCAGGGGAGCACTATGGCTACACCTTC
clone_size: NA; j_call: TRBJ1-4; v_call: TRBV7-2; d_call: TRBD1; cdr3_aa: CASSSTGEFGEKLFF; cdr3_nt: TGTGCCAGCAGTTCAACAGGGGAGTTTGGAGAAAAACTGTTTTTT
clone_size: NA; j_call: TRBJ2-2; v_call: TRBV27; d_call: NA; cdr3_aa: CASSLPYRGELFF; cdr3_nt: TGTGCCAGCAGTTTACCATACCGGGGGGAGCTGTTTTTT
clone_size: NA; j_call: TRBJ2-2; v_call: TRBV6-5; d_call: NA; cdr3_aa: CATRNRGGTGELFF; cdr3_nt: TGTGCCACCAGAAACAGGGGAGGCACCGGGGAGCTGTTTTTT